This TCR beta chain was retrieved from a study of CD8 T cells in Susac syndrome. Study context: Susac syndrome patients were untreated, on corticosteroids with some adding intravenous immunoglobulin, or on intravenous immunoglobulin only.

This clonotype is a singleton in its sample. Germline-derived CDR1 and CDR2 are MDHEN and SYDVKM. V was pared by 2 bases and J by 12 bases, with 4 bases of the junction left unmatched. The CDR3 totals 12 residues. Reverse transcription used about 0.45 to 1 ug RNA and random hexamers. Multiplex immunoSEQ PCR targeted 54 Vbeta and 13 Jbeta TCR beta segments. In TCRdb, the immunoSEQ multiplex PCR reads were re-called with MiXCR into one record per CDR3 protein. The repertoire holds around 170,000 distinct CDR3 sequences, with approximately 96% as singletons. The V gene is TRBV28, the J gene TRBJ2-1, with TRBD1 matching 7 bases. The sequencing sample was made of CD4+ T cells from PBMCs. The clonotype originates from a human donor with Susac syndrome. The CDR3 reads CASSLKGAGQFF. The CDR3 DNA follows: TGTGCCAGCAGTTTAAAGGGGGCCGGGCAGTTCTTC.